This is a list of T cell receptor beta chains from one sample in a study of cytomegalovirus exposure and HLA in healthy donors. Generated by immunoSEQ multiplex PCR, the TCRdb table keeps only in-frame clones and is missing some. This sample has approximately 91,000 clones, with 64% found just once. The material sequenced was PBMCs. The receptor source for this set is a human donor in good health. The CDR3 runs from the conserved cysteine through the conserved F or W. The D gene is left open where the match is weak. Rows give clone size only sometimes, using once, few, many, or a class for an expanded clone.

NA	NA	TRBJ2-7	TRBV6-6	CASSWDTFLYEQYF	TGTGCCAGCAGTTGGGACACTTTCTTATACGAGCAGTACTTC
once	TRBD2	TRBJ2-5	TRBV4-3	CASSQEPILAGGRETQYF	TGCGCCAGCAGCCAAGAACCAATACTAGCGGGGGGGCGAGAGACCCAGTACTTC
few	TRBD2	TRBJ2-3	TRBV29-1	CSVGGSGGAPDTQYF	TGCAGCGTTGGAGGGAGCGGGGGGGCACCAGATACGCAGTATTTT
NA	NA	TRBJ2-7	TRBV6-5	CASRKGYSGDEQYF	TGTGCCAGCAGGAAGGGGTACTCGGGGGACGAGCAGTACTTC
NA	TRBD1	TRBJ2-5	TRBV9	CASSGDRGLGETQYF	TGTGCCAGCAGCGGGGACAGGGGGCTCGGAGAGACCCAGTACTTC
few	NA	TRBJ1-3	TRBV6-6	CASSFTGTGNTIYF	TGTGCCAGCAGCTTCACAGGGACTGGAAACACCATATATTTT
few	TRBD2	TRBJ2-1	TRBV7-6	CASSLAVRGGEEQFF	TGTGCCAGCAGCTTAGCTGTGCGGGGGGGCGAGGAGCAGTTCTTC
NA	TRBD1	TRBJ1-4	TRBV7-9	CASSPPGTANEKLFF	TGTGCCAGCAGCCCCCCCGGGACAGCTAATGAAAAACTGTTTTTT
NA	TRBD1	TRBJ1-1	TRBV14	CASSHLTGGNTEAFF	TGTGCCAGCAGCCACCTGACAGGGGGCAACACTGAAGCTTTCTTT
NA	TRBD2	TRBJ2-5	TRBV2	CASSVQSGGIGTQYF	TGTGCCAGCAGTGTTCAGAGCGGGGGGATCGGGACCCAGTACTTC
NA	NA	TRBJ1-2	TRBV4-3	CASSQNRQVGGYGYTF	TGCGCCAGCAGCCAAAACCGACAGGTCGGAGGCTATGGCTACACCTTC
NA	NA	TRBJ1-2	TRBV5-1	CASSLQGDYGYTF	TGCGCCAGCAGCTTACAGGGCGACTATGGCTACACCTTC
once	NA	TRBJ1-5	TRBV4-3	CASSQDGRGNQPQHF	TGCGCCAGCAGCCAAGACGGGAGGGGCAATCAGCCCCAGCATTTT
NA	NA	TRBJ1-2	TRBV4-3	CASSQDRADGYTF	TGCGCCAGCAGCCAAGACAGGGCTGATGGCTACACCTTC
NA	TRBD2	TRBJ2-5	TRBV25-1	CAAAPTGTSPVLQETQYF	TGTGCCGCGGCGCCGACCGGGACTAGCCCGGTCCTCCAAGAGACCCAGTACTTC
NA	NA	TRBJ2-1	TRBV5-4	CASSLLHGGGYNEQFF	TGTGCCAGCAGCTTGTTGCACGGGGGAGGCTACAATGAGCAGTTCTTC
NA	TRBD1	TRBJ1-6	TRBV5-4	CASSLRQGNSPLHF	TGTGCCAGCAGCCTCCGACAGGGAAATTCACCCCTCCACTTT
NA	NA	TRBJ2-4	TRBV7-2	CASSLRGGAEYIQYF	TGTGCCAGCAGCTTACGTGGGGGGGCCGAGTACATTCAGTACTTC
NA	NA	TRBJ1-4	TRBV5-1	CASSLGYKQEEKLFF	TGCGCCAGCAGCTTGGGCTATAAACAGGAGGAAAAACTGTTTTTT
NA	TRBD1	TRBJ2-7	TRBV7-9	CASSNRGQGAEQYF	TGTGCCAGCAGCAACCGGGGACAGGGGGCCGAGCAGTACTTC